These 27 T cell receptor beta chains originate from one sample sequenced in a study of circulating and synovial CD4+ cells in juvenile arthritis. Method: immunoSEQ multiplex PCR; TCRdb's copy keeps in-frame clones and lacks some. The sample consists of tens of thousands of clones, 93% of them appearing once. The sequenced sample consisted of CD4+ T cells from blood. The receptors shown here come from a human donor with juvenile idiopathic arthritis.

The chain has TRBV19 and TRBJ2-6; D remains ambiguous. Germline lookup yields CDR1 LNHDA and CDR2 SQIVND (reference sequence). The CDR3 contains 13 residues. Trimming removed 8 bases at V and 4 bases at J, with 9 bases between. CDR3 DNA sequence: TGTGCCAGTGAGGTTCTCGGGGCCAACGTCCTGACTTTC. Protein: CASEVLGANVLTF.

This chain uses TRBV6-1 with TRBJ2-2, with TRBD1 matching 11 bases. This CDR3 has 15 residues. CDR1 is MNHNS, CDR2 SASEGT, per germline. The J segment lost 6 bases and the V segment lost 7 bases, leaving 7 bases of the junction unmatched. CDR3 amino acids: CASTRTGGSAGELFF. The CDR3, as DNA: TGTGCCAGCACGAGGACAGGGGGCAGTGCCGGGGAGCTGTTTTTT.

This rearrangement joins TRBV7-3 to TRBJ2-2; D is possibly TRBD2 (6 bases). Germline V gives CDR1 SGHTA, CDR2 FQGTGA. The CDR3 runs 15 residues. V lost 2 bases and J 1 base, leaving 8 bases between the germline ends. CDR3 bases: TGTGCCAGCAGCTTAGGGGGACTGAACACCGGGGAGCTGTTTTTT. It is translated as CASSLGGLNTGELFF.

The CDR3 loop reads CASSSTPWGGGNEQFF. CDR3 DNA sequence: TGTGCCAGCAGCTCCACCCCTTGGGGAGGAGGGAATGAGCAGTTCTTC. The J gene is TRBJ2-1, the V gene TRBV7-3, with a possible D match to TRBD2 (6 bases). Germline V CDR1 and CDR2: SGHTA, FQGTGA. This CDR3 contains 16 residues. Trimming pared 4 bases from V and 7 bases from J, leaving 20 bases between. The variable domain in full, completed from reference TRBV7-3 and TRBJ2-1, reads GAGVSQTPSNKVTEKGKYVELRCDPISGHTALYWYRQSLGQGPEFLIYFQGTGAADDSGLPNDRFFAVRPEGSVSTLKIQRTERGDSAVYLCASSSTPWGGGNEQFFGPGTRLTVL.

This rearrangement joins TRBV5-1 to TRBJ2-1, with D tentatively TRBD1 (6 bases). CDR3 size: 14 residues. V shed 2 bases and J shed 2 bases, with 8 bases lying between them. CDR1 SGHRS and CDR2 YFSETQ come from the germline V gene. CDR3 region: CASSFQGPYNEQFF. The CDR3 bases are TGCGCCAGCAGCTTTCAGGGGCCCTACAATGAGCAGTTCTTC. Variable domain in full (rest from reference TRBV5-1 and TRBJ2-1): KAGVTQTPRYLIKTRGQQVTLSCSPISGHRSVSWYQQTPGQGLQFLFEYFSETQRNKGNFPGRFSGRQFSNSRSEMNVSTLELGDSALYLCASSFQGPYNEQFFGPGTRLTVL.

This clone showed up just once. The chain couples TRBV28 to TRBJ1-2; D is ambiguous. Trimming removed 2 bases at V and 2 bases at J, with 9 bases between. CDR1 is MDHEN and CDR2 is SYDVKM in the germline V gene. The CDR3 runs 14 residues. CDR3 protein: CASSLTENNYGYTF. Written as DNA, the CDR3 is TGTGCCAGCAGTTTAACAGAGAACAACTATGGCTACACCTTC.

The CDR3 spells CASSVRQESATNEKLFF. The CDR3 nucleotides are TGTGCCAGTAGTGTACGCCAAGAGAGTGCAACTAATGAAAAACTGTTTTTT. The chain employs TRBV19 and TRBJ1-4; no reliable D call. The V and J ends lost 5 bases and 0 bases respectively, with 16 bases between them. From germline, CDR1 is LNHDA and CDR2 SQIVND (reference sequence). The CDR3 has 17 amino acids.

This CDR3 is CASSLEIQPNTEAFF. The CDR3 nucleotides are TGCGCCAGCAGCTTGGAAATACAGCCGAACACTGAAGCTTTCTTT. This chain uses TRBV5-1 with TRBJ1-1; D not certain. V was cut by 0 bases and J by 1 base, with 10 bases left in between. Germline CDR1 SGHRS, CDR2 YFSETQ. The CDR3 loop spans 15 amino acids.

This clone was picked up a small number of times. V and J are TRBV19 and TRBJ1-2, with D maybe TRBD1 (5 bases). This CDR3 is 16 amino acids long. CDR1 LNHDA and CDR2 SQIVND come from the germline V gene (reference sequence). Trimming removed 3 bases at V and 1 base at J, with 15 bases between. The CDR3 loop is CASSITGDGDNYGYTF. CDR3 sequence (DNA): TGTGCCAGTAGTATTACAGGCGATGGAGATAACTATGGCTACACCTTC.

J is TRBJ2-1 and V is TRBV28; 8 nucleotides line up with TRBD1. Germline trimming cut 7 bases from V and 5 bases from J; bases unmatched to any gene: 13. Germline CDR1 and CDR2: MDHEN and SYDVKM. The CDR3 extends over 16 amino acids. The CDR3: CASTLRRGLRHNEQFF. DNA for the CDR3: TGTGCCAGCACCCTTCGCAGGGGGCTTCGGCACAATGAGCAGTTCTTC.

This chain joins TRBV2 and TRBJ2-1, with TRBD2 matching 12 bases. The CDR3 is made up of 15 amino acids. J was trimmed by 7 bases and V by 2 bases; bases with no gene match: 3. In germline, CDR1 is SNHLY, CDR2 FYNNEI. CDR3 DNA sequence: TGTGCCAGCAGTGAACTCCTAGCGGGAGGGAATGAGCAGTTCTTC. Protein sequence: CASSELLAGGNEQFF.

The V and J genes are TRBV11-2 and TRBJ1-1, with D possibly TRBD1 on 6 matching bases. CDR3 length: 16 amino acids. CDR1 SGHAT and CDR2 FQNNGV come from the germline V gene. V dropped 6 bases and J dropped 1 base, with 18 bases sitting between them. This chain's CDR3 is CASRNLAGQKNTEAFF. CDR3 DNA sequence: TGTGCCAGCAGAAACCTAGCAGGACAGAAGAACACTGAAGCTTTCTTT.

J is TRBJ2-2 and V is TRBV2; 8 nucleotides align to TRBD2. V lost 7 bases, J lost 3 bases, and 13 bases stayed unmatched. Per the germline V gene, CDR1 is SNHLY and CDR2 is FYNNEI. The CDR3 has 17 amino acids. CDR3 loop: CASNLGGAGGHTGELFF. CDR3 DNA sequence: TGTGCCAGCAACCTAGGGGGGGCGGGGGGCCACACCGGGGAGCTGTTTTTT.

The V call is TRBV30, the J call TRBJ1-5; D remains unclear. CDR1 is GTSNPN and CDR2 is SVGIG in the germline V gene (reference sequence). The germline V and J ends were trimmed by 0 bases and 4 bases, with 7 bases remaining between them. This CDR3 contains 13 residues. The CDR3 sequence: CAWSVQRNQPQHF. In nucleotides, the CDR3 is TGTGCCTGGAGTGTACAGAGAAATCAGCCCCAGCATTTT.

The chain employs TRBV6-6 and TRBJ2-4, with D uncertain. Germline-derived CDR1 and CDR2 are MNHNY and SVGAGI (reference sequence). V was cut by 4 bases and J by 0 bases, with 10 bases left in between. The CDR3 length is 15 residues. The chain's CDR3 is CASSSTSLAKNIQYF. In DNA, the CDR3 is TGTGCCAGCAGTTCCACATCTCTAGCCAAAAACATTCAGTACTTC.

The chain uses TRBV11-2 and TRBJ1-1; D gene uncertain. The V gene lost 5 bases and the J gene lost 3 bases, with 10 bases spanning the gap. The germline CDR1 and CDR2 sequences are SGHAT and FQNNGV. The CDR3 length is 13 residues. DNA of the CDR3: TGTGCCAGCAGCCCCCTGGCCCACACTGAAGCTTTCTTT. The encoded protein is CASSPLAHTEAFF.

The chain links TRBV29-1 to TRBJ1-5, with a possible D match to TRBD1 (6 bases). Germline lookup yields CDR1 SQVTM and CDR2 ANQGSEA. V lost 4 bases and J lost 3, with 10 bases in between. CDR3 size: 13 residues. The CDR3 here is CSVVGTPNQPQHF. DNA for the CDR3: TGCAGCGTTGTTGGGACACCCAATCAGCCCCAGCATTTT.

The chain combines TRBV9 with TRBJ2-3, with TRBD2 matching over 9 bases. The trim removed 1 base at V and 0 bases at J, leaving 3 bases unmatched. This CDR3 region has 16 residues. The V gene's germline CDR1 is SGDLS and CDR2 YYNGEE. In DNA, the CDR3 is TGTGCCAGCAGCGTATGGGCGGGAGGGAGCACAGATACGCAGTATTTT. Its protein is CASSVWAGGSTDTQYF. Full variable domain (rest looked up from reference TRBV9 and TRBJ2-3): DSGVTQTPKHLITATGQRVTLRCSPRSGDLSVYWYQQSLDQGLQFLIQYYNGEERAKGNILERFSAQQFPDLHSELNLSSLELGDSALYFCASSVWAGGSTDTQYFGPGTRLTVL.

The V call is TRBV6-1, the J call TRBJ2-1, with D unresolved. Germline loops: CDR1 MNHNS, CDR2 SASEGT. Trimming stripped 2 bases from V and 7 bases from J, with 15 bases between. This CDR3 comprises 15 residues. The CDR3 sequence is CASSENRVALNEQFF. The CDR3 region has the DNA TGTGCCAGCAGTGAAAACCGGGTCGCTCTTAATGAGCAGTTCTTC.

V and J are TRBV9 and TRBJ2-1; D is perhaps TRBD1 (6 bases). The CDR3 has 12 residues. Germline-derived CDR1 and CDR2 are SGDLS and YYNGEE. V was trimmed by 4 bases and J by 7 bases, leaving 9 bases between them. DNA for the CDR3: TGTGCCAGCAGCCCCCAGGGGAATGAGCAGTTCTTC. Its protein is CASSPQGNEQFF.

The chain is built from TRBV30 and TRBJ2-5, with TRBD2 identical over 11 bases. V shed 5 bases, J shed 4 bases, and the junction held 9 bases outside the gene matches. The germline V gene has CDR1 GTSNPN and CDR2 SVGIG (reference sequence). CDR3 length: 15 amino acids. The CDR3 loop reads CAWGPGLAGGETQYF. The CDR3 DNA sequence: TGTGCCTGGGGCCCAGGGCTAGCGGGAGGAGAGACCCAGTACTTC.

This chain uses TRBV7-3 with TRBJ2-3; D remains ambiguous. The CDR3 is 14 amino acids. Trimming pared 1 base from V and 6 bases from J, leaving 11 bases between. Looked up from germline, CDR1 is SGHTA and CDR2 is FQGTGA. CDR3 bases: TGTGCCAGCAGCTTAAACCCGGGTACGGATACGCAGTATTTT. Translating gives CASSLNPGTDTQYF.

This chain links TRBV5-1 with TRBJ1-1; D is possibly TRBD1 (6 bases). The V end lost 3 bases, the J end lost 0 bases, and 9 bases lay between the germline ends. Germline CDR1 SGHRS, CDR2 YFSETQ. This CDR3 has 14 residues. In DNA, the CDR3 is TGCGCCAGCAGCTCGACAGGCATGAACACTGAAGCTTTCTTT. It encodes CASSSTGMNTEAFF. Together with reference TRBV5-1 and TRBJ1-1, the CDR3 gives the full variable domain: KAGVTQTPRYLIKTRGQQVTLSCSPISGHRSVSWYQQTPGQGLQFLFEYFSETQRNKGNFPGRFSGRQFSNSRSEMNVSTLELGDSALYLCASSSTGMNTEAFFGQGTRLTVV.

The chain links TRBV7-3 to TRBJ2-1; 11 positions match TRBD2. The germline V gene has CDR1 SGHTA and CDR2 FQGTGA. CDR3 length: 16 amino acids. The J segment lost 9 bases and the V segment lost 2 bases, leaving 9 bases of the junction unmatched. The CDR3 nucleotides are TGTGCCAGCAGCTTAGGACTGGTAGCGGGAGGGGCTGAGCAGTTCTTC. It is translated as CASSLGLVAGGAEQFF.

The CDR3 reads CASSATDYGYTF. The CDR3 DNA follows: TGTGCCAGCAGTGCGACAGACTATGGCTACACCTTC. The chain joins TRBV6-6 to TRBJ1-2; D possibly corresponds to TRBD1 (5 bases). The CDR3 extends over 12 amino acids. CDR1 is MNHNY, CDR2 SVGAGI, per germline (reference sequence). V was shortened by 5 bases and J by 3 bases, with 7 bases between the two germline ends.

The chain combines TRBV13 with TRBJ2-7; the match to TRBD1 covers 9 bases. The junction had 5 bases not matched to a gene; V was cut back by 0 bases and J by 5 bases. The CDR3 has 15 amino acids. Germline assignment: CDR1 PRHDT and CDR2 FYEKMQ (reference sequence). In DNA form, the CDR3 reads TGTGCCAGCAGCTTAGGCCGGGACAGGGCTAACGAGCAGTACTTC. This encodes CASSLGRDRANEQYF.

The chain uses TRBV29-1 and TRBJ2-6; no definite D call. This CDR3 comprises 15 residues. With 7 bases removed from V and 0 bases from J, the gap between germline ends came to 13 bases. CDR1 SQVTM and CDR2 ANQGSEA come from the germline V gene. The DNA for the CDR3 is TGCAGCGCCGAAGACCACAACTCTGGGGCCAACGTCCTGACTTTC. Translating gives CSAEDHNSGANVLTF.